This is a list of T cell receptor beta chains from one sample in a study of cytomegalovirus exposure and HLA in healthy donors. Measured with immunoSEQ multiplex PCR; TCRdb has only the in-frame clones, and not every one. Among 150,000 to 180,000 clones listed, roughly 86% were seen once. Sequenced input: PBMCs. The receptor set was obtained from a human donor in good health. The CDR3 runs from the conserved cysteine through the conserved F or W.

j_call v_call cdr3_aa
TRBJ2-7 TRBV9 CASAGGLADYEQYF
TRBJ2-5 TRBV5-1 CASSPGGRGYQETQYF
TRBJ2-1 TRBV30 CAWSTSMVNYNEQFF
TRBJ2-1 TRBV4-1 CASRTEGAAPNEQFF
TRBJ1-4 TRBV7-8 CASSFLGATNEKLFF
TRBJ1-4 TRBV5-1 CASSSDSINEKLFF
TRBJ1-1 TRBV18 CASLRGDTEAFF
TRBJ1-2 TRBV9 CASSAGTVAPYGYTF
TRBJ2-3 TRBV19 CASSIGGLAASTDTQYF
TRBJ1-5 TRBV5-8 CASAGLNQPQHF
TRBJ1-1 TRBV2 CASSEGGTEAFF
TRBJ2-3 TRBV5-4 CASSLRQGTDTQYF
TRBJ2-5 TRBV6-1 CASRVGGGQETQYF
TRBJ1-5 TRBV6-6 CASSYEGERPQHF
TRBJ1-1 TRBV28 CASSQQGYEAFF
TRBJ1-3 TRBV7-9 CASSLPLSGSLENTIYF
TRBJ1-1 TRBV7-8 CASSITEMNTEAFF
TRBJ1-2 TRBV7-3 CASSPEGQGVGGYTF
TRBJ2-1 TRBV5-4 CASSPLPGSPYNEQFF
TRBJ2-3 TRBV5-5 CASIPQLRTDTQYF
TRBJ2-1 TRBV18 CASSPLGPLAGAYNEQFF
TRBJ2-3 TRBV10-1 CASSEREGADTQYF
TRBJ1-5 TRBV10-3 CAISEGAENQPQHF
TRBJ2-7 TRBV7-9 CASSLSQSEQYF
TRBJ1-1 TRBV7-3 CASSFQYTEAFF
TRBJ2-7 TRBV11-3 CASSLGTLDVQYF
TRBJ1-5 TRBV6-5 CASSSQHDNQPQHF
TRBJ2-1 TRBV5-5 CASSFWAAGGADQFF
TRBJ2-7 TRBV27 CASRWLAGLFSEQYF
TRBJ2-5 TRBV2 CASSVGSSGQTQYF
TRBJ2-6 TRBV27 CASSSMHVPNSGANVLTF
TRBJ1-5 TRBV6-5 CASSDDRSNQPQHF
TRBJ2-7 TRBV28 CASRRMPGGGEQYF
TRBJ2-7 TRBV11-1 CASCSTGAVEQYF
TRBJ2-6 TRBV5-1 CASSLTAGANVLTF
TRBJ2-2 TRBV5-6 CASSRQGSDTGELFF
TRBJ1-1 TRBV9 CASSVVAGLNTEAFF
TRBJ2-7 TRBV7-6 CASSPQGYLDEQYF
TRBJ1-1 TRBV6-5 CASSRGGVKAFF
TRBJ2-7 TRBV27 CASSLRQGGRYEQYF
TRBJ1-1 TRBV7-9 CASSKRQSMNTEAFF
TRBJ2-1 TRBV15 CATSRDLGLVLYNEQFF
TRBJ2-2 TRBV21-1 CASSKSVRGTGELFF
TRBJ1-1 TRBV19 CASRETGPLNAFF
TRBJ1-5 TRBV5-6 CASSWGEGQPQHF
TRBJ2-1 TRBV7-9 CASSLAGEGYNEQFF
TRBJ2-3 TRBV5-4 CASSSPPGGARIQSTDTQYF
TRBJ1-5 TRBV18 CASSRAGGFGGQPQHF
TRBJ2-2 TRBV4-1 CASSLRTIALAGGNTGELFF
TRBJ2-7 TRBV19 CASSTRDRPSYEQYF
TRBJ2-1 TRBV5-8 CASSSLRQGSYNEQFF
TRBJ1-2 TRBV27 CASSNWGGSNYGYTF
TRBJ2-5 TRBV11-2 CASSLDLRGTSETQYF
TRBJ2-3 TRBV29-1 CSVEGVSSGKSSTDTQYF